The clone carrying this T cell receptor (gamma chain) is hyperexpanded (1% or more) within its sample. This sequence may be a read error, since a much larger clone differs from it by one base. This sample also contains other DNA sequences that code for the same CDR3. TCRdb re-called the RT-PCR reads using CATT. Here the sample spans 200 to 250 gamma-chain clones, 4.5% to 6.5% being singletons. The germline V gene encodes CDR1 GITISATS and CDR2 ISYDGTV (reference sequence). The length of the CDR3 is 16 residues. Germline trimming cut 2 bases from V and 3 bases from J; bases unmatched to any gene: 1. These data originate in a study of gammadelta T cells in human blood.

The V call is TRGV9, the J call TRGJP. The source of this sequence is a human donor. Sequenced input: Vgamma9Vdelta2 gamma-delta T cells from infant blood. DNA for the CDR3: TGTGCCTTGTGGGAGGCGCAAGAGTTGGGCAAAAAAATCAAGGTATTT. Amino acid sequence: CALWEAQELGKKIKVF.